This entry lists 26 T cell receptor beta chains sequenced from one sample in a study of human CD8 memory T cell subsets. UMI-labeled 5' RACE generated the TCR beta libraries. No DNA is given; TCRdb re-called the 5' RACE reads and lists each CDR3 protein once. This sample contains over 5,000 distinct CDR3 sequences. The material sequenced was CD8+ T cells from PBMCs. These receptors were taken from a human donor in good health.

The V call is TRBV7-2, the J call TRBJ1-3. Germline V lookup: CDR1 SGHTA, CDR2 FQGNSA. This CDR3 region has 17 residues. This CDR3 reads CASSLDPGLFSGNTIYF.

V usage is TRBV12-3 or TRBV12-4 and J usage is TRBJ2-2; TCRdb indicates TRBD1, and absent DNA this call remains unverified. CDR3 length: 14 residues. CDR3 residues: CASSLPGQSRELFF.

CDR3: CASSLGQGRDEQYF. The chain couples TRBV5-5 to TRBJ2-7; no DNA is available, so the TRBD1 call from TCRdb remains unchecked. CDR3 length: 14 residues. Germline values: CDR1 SGHKS, CDR2 YYEKEE (reference sequence). Using reference TRBV5-5 and TRBJ2-7 for the parts outside the CDR3, the full variable domain is DAGVTQSPTHLIKTRGQQVTLRCSPISGHKSVSWYQQVLGQGPQFIFQYYEKEERGRGNFPDRFSARQFPNYSSELNVNALLLGDSALYLCASSLGQGRDEQYFGPGTRLTVT.

This sequence joins TRBV7-8 and TRBJ2-7; TCRdb designates TRBD1, a call that cannot be tested without DNA. The CDR3 loop spans 15 amino acids. Looked up from germline, CDR1 is SGHVS and CDR2 is FQNEAQ. CDR3 amino acids: CASSPGQGISYEQYF. The variable domain in full, completed from reference TRBV7-8 and TRBJ2-7, reads GAGVSQSPRYKVAKRGQDVALRCDPISGHVSLFWYQQALGQGPEFLTYFQNEAQLDKSGLPSDRFFAERPEGSVSTLKIQRTQQEDSAVYLCASSPGQGISYEQYFGPGTRLTVT.

This chain connects TRBV28 to TRBJ1-5. This CDR3 spans 14 amino acids. Germline V CDR1 and CDR2: MDHEN, SYDVKM. This CDR3 is CASSHDSYNQPQHF.

The chain recombines TRBV7-6 with TRBJ2-2. From germline, CDR1 is SGHVS and CDR2 FNYEAQ. This CDR3 is 12 amino acids long. The CDR3 reads CASSLSTGELFF.

The CDR3: CASSPVWSSGNTIYF. The rearrangement uses TRBV19 and TRBJ1-3; TCRdb names TRBD1, which stays unverified in the absence of DNA. CDR3 length: 15 amino acids. From germline, CDR1 is LNHDA and CDR2 SQIVND (reference sequence).

The chain links TRBV29-1 to TRBJ2-7. This CDR3 is 15 amino acids long. Germline CDR1 reads SQVTM; CDR2 reads ANQGSEA. The CDR3 region is CSVEGNLGSRYEQYF.

The gene calls are TRBV7-9 and TRBJ2-1; TCRdb names TRBD2, which stays unverified in the absence of DNA. CDR1 SEHNR and CDR2 FQNEAQ come from the germline V gene (reference sequence). The CDR3 is 16 residues long. CDR3 region: CASSLVLAGGNNEQFF.

The CDR3 here is CASSLPDGPGEKLFF. This rearrangement joins TRBV7-9 to TRBJ1-4; TCRdb picks TRBD1, but there is no DNA to check that call. From germline, CDR1 is SEHNR and CDR2 FQNEAQ (reference sequence). There are 15 residues in the CDR3.

The V and J genes are TRBV5-1 and TRBJ1-2. From germline, CDR1 is SGHRS and CDR2 YFSETQ. The CDR3 extends over 14 amino acids. CDR3 in amino acids: CASSLVGEVYGYTF. Supplemented by reference TRBV5-1 and TRBJ1-2, the full variable domain reads KAGVTQTPRYLIKTRGQQVTLSCSPISGHRSVSWYQQTPGQGLQFLFEYFSETQRNKGNFPGRFSGRQFSNSRSEMNVSTLELGDSALYLCASSLVGEVYGYTFGSGTRLTVV.

Frequency places this clonotype as medium-sized. The chain couples TRBV20-1 to TRBJ1-3. The CDR3 sequence is 14 residues long. CDR1 and CDR2 from the germline V gene are DFQATT and SNEGSKA (reference sequence). Here the CDR3 reads CSARGTSAGNTIYF.

The chain combines TRBV30 with TRBJ2-5; the TRBD1 assignment by TCRdb is unverifiable without DNA. The germline V gene has CDR1 GTSNPN and CDR2 SVGIG (reference sequence). CDR3 size: 11 residues. The CDR3 loop is CAWSGGGDQYF. The full variable domain, in which reference TRBV30 and TRBJ2-5 provide the parts outside the CDR3, is SQTIHQWPATLVQPVGSPLSLECTVEGTSNPNLYWYRQAAGRGLQLLFYSVGIGQISSEVPQNLSASRPQDRQFILSSKKLLLSDSGFYLCAWSGGGDQYFGPGTRLLVL.

The chain has TRBV5-4 and TRBJ2-7; TCRdb's D gene call, TRBD2, goes unchecked for lack of DNA. The CDR3 consists of 15 residues. CDR1 is SGHNT, CDR2 YYREEE, per germline (reference sequence). The CDR3 reads CASSGVAGASSEQYF. Using reference TRBV5-4 and TRBJ2-7 for the parts outside the CDR3, the full variable domain is ETGVTQSPTHLIKTRGQQVTLRCSSQSGHNTVSWYQQALGQGPQFIFQYYREEENGRGNFPPRFSGLQFPNYSSELNVNALELDDSALYLCASSGVAGASSEQYFGPGTRLTVT.

The chain uses TRBV4-3 and TRBJ2-1; there is no DNA to check the TCRdb D call of TRBD1. Germline CDR1 reads LGHNA; CDR2 reads YSLEER. CDR3 length equals 18 residues. The chain's CDR3 is CASSQDWMRDRGWNEQFF.

The gene calls are TRBV11-2 and TRBJ2-1; TCRdb outputs TRBD2, but without DNA this stays unchecked. This CDR3 comprises 15 residues. Germline V gene sequence: CDR1 SGHAT, CDR2 FQNNGV. The CDR3 loop reads CASSPGTSAFNEQFF.

This clonotype is called large based on its frequency. The chain couples TRBV10-2 to TRBJ1-2. Germline lookup yields CDR1 WSHSY and CDR2 SAAADI. The CDR3 runs to 13 residues. The CDR3 region is CASSESPDYGYTF.

The V gene is TRBV11-2, the J gene TRBJ2-1; TCRdb calls TRBD1, which cannot be checked without DNA. The CDR3 consists of 13 residues. Germline V CDR1 and CDR2: SGHAT, FQNNGV. This chain's CDR3 is CASRAGGYNEQFF.

The chain uses TRBV11-2 and TRBJ2-3. The length of the CDR3 is 16 residues. Germline V gives CDR1 SGHAT, CDR2 FQNNGV. The CDR3: CASSPLTSGGTDTQYF.

The rearrangement links TRBV6-2 or TRBV6-3 to TRBJ2-7; TCRdb lists TRBD2, though no DNA is available to test this call. The CDR3 length is 19 residues. From germline, CDR1 is MNHEY and CDR2 SVGEGT. CDR3 protein: CASSYEGTSGSPSLREQYF.

The genes are TRBV28 and TRBJ2-7. The germline V gene encodes CDR1 MDHEN and CDR2 SYDVKM. The CDR3 is made up of 13 amino acids. CDR3 loop: CASSFGRAYEQYF.

This chain joins TRBV4-2 and TRBJ1-3. The germline CDR1 and CDR2 sequences are LGHNA and YNFKEQ. The CDR3 is made up of 15 amino acids. This CDR3 is CASSQPGLDGNTIYF.

The chain couples TRBV7-2 to TRBJ2-7; TCRdb outputs TRBD1, but without DNA this stays unchecked. Per germline, CDR1 SGHTA and CDR2 FQGNSA. The CDR3 sequence is 16 residues long. CDR3 loop: CASSLGLAGATYEQYF.

The rearrangement uses TRBV7-9 and TRBJ2-1; the TCRdb D gene call, TRBD2, has no DNA to confirm it. Per the germline V gene, CDR1 is SEHNR and CDR2 is FQNEAQ (reference sequence). The CDR3 totals 14 residues. The CDR3: CASSFTGTSFEQFF.

The chain combines TRBV25-1 with TRBJ2-7. Germline V gives CDR1 MGHDK, CDR2 SYGVNS. This CDR3 is built from 15 residues. This CDR3 is CASSEYGRPPYEQYF.

V usage is TRBV15 and J usage is TRBJ2-7; TCRdb's D gene call, TRBD1, goes unchecked for lack of DNA. The CDR3 has 13 amino acids. The V gene's germline CDR1 is LNHNV and CDR2 YYDKDF (reference sequence). The CDR3 region is CATSNGQTYEQYF.